Reported below is one T cell receptor beta chain. Its antigen remains unidentified. The sample belongs to a study of cytomegalovirus exposure and HLA in healthy donors. Study-wide findings and caveats: In a later analysis, productive TCRs from donors in an Asian-associated ancestry cluster reportedly carried fewer N-insertions than the cohort mean.

The primer mix had 60 Vbeta and 13 Jbeta primers. Sequencing used immunoSEQ multiplex PCR; TCRdb keeps in-frame clones, though not all of them. The profile shows around 90,000 clones, 85% of them singletons. CDR3 length: 16 amino acids. V was shortened by 1 base and J by 2 bases, with 12 bases between the two germline ends. The germline V gene encodes CDR1 SGDLS and CDR2 YYNGEE. The chain links TRBV9 to TRBJ2-2, with D perhaps TRBD2 (7 bases). What was sequenced was PBMCs. The source of this sequence is a man in his forties in good health and CMV-seropositive. This CDR3 reads CASSVYAGANTGELFF. CDR3 in DNA: TGTGCCAGCAGCGTATACGCGGGGGCAAACACCGGGGAGCTGTTTTTT.